This entry lists 12 T cell receptor beta chains sequenced from one sample in a study of blood T cell repertoires in COVID-19. Generated by immunoSEQ multiplex PCR, the TCRdb table keeps only in-frame clones and is missing some. The repertoire holds 140,000 or so clones, with around nine tenths as singletons. The material sequenced was peripheral blood. The receptors derive from a woman in her fifties or sixties with acute or convalescent COVID-19.

The chain uses TRBV2 and TRBJ2-1; TRBD2 matches 9 bases. V lost 5 bases to trimming and J lost 7 bases; unmatched junction nucleotides: 15. This CDR3 region has 17 residues. Germline CDR1 and CDR2: SNHLY and FYNNEI. Written as DNA, the CDR3 is TGTGCCAGCAGTCTTCTTTTTTGGCGGGGGGGACTTAATGAGCAGTTCTTC. Translation: CASSLLFWRGGLNEQFF.

The chain couples TRBV5-1 to TRBJ2-1; D may be TRBD1 (6 bases). In germline, CDR1 is SGHRS, CDR2 YFSETQ. The CDR3 runs 16 residues. The V gene lost 1 base and the J gene lost 6 bases, with 17 bases spanning the gap. The CDR3 bases are TGCGCCAGCAGCTTGCAGCAACAGGGCCTCGGCAATGAGCAGTTCTTC. It yields the protein CASSLQQQGLGNEQFF.

The chain joins TRBV3-1 (or the pseudogene TRBV3-2) to TRBJ1-6; 7 bases align to TRBD1. The germline gives CDR1 LGHDT, CDR2 YNNKEL (reference sequence). After removal of 4 bases from V and 6 bases from J, the junction contained 12 bases not matched to a gene. The CDR3 consists of 17 residues. The chain's CDR3 is CASSRSHRDSLNSPLHF. The DNA of the CDR3 is TGTGCCAGCAGCCGATCGCACCGGGACAGCCTTAATTCACCCCTCCACTTT.

The chain couples TRBV7-3 to TRBJ1-5, with D uncertain. The germline gives CDR1 SGHTA, CDR2 FQGTGA. This CDR3 region has 14 residues. V was clipped by 2 bases and J by 0 bases, with 5 bases between them. CDR3 loop: CASSLGLSNQPQHF. In DNA form, the CDR3 reads TGTGCCAGCAGCTTAGGACTTAGCAATCAGCCCCAGCATTTT.

This chain uses TRBV27 with TRBJ2-3; 7 bases match TRBD2. J lost 0 bases, V lost 6 bases, and 6 bases had no gene match. This CDR3 comprises 15 residues. From germline, CDR1 is MNHEY and CDR2 SMNVEV (reference sequence). In nucleotides, the CDR3 is TGTGCCAGCAGCGTGCTCGGGGGGAGCACAGATACGCAGTATTTT. It is translated as CASSVLGGSTDTQYF.

In its sample, this clone was seen once. V is TRBV5-1 and J is TRBJ2-2, with a possible D match to TRBD1 (5 bases). V was clipped by 4 bases and J by 7 bases, with 11 bases between them. The V gene's germline CDR1 is SGHRS and CDR2 YFSETQ. CDR3 length equals 13 residues. Here the CDR3 reads CASSLQGHGELFF. The CDR3, as DNA: TGCGCCAGCAGCCTTCAGGGCCACGGGGAGCTGTTTTTT.

V gene TRBV6-6 combines with J gene TRBJ1-5; D gene unclear. Germline CDR1 and CDR2: MNHNY and SVGAGI (reference sequence). V shed 6 bases and J shed 7 bases, with 13 bases lying between them. The CDR3 totals 13 residues. CDR3 DNA: TGTGCCAGCAGGACGGTCGGCGGGCAGCCCCAGCATTTT. This encodes CASRTVGGQPQHF.

The gene calls are TRBV18 and TRBJ2-2, with TRBD2 identical over 9 bases. Germline lookup yields CDR1 KGHSH and CDR2 LQKENI. With 3 bases clipped from V and 5 bases from J, the junction kept 13 bases outside the gene matches. This CDR3 has 18 amino acids. CDR3 DNA sequence: TGTGCCAGCTCACCCTTAGGGCGAGCGGGAGGAAGGACCGGGGAGCTGTTTTTT. Encoded protein: CASSPLGRAGGRTGELFF.

This chain connects TRBV24-1 to TRBJ2-2; tentatively, D is TRBD1 (5 bases). The CDR3 is 12 amino acids. Germline V gene sequence: CDR1 KGHDR, CDR2 SFDVKD. Trimming took off 8 bases at V and 7 bases at J, with 10 bases between the two ends. CDR3 amino acids: CATMDTGGELFF. Here the CDR3 DNA reads TGTGCCACCATGGACACAGGCGGGGAGCTGTTTTTT.

The chain joins TRBV7-8 to TRBJ2-2, with 8 positions matching TRBD2. This CDR3 has 18 amino acids. J gave up 3 bases and V 7 bases, and 16 bases lay outside the gene matches. CDR1 and CDR2 (germline): SGHVS, FQNEAQ. The CDR3 DNA is TGTGCCAGCACGCGCGCCGGGGGAGCGGGAGCCGACACCGGGGAGCTGTTTTTT. Translated: CASTRAGGAGADTGELFF. Drawing the rest from reference TRBV7-8 and TRBJ2-2, the complete variable domain is GAGVSQSPRYKVAKRGQDVALRCDPISGHVSLFWYQQALGQGPEFLTYFQNEAQLDKSGLPSDRFFAERPEGSVSTLKIQRTQQEDSAVYLCASTRAGGAGADTGELFFGEGSRLTVL.

In nucleotides, the CDR3 is TGTGCCACCAGCAGAGACGGACAGTCCGGAACCCAGTACTTC. It yields the protein CATSRDGQSGTQYF. The chain is built from TRBV15 and TRBJ2-5; tentative D call: TRBD1 (6 bases). Trimming cost V 0 bases and J 8 bases, with 13 bases left between them. CDR1 is LNHNV, CDR2 YYDKDF, per germline (reference sequence). The CDR3 totals 14 residues.

This chain connects TRBV3-1 (or the pseudogene TRBV3-2) to TRBJ1-1; possibly TRBD1 for D (6 bases). Germline V gene data show CDR1 as LGHDT and CDR2 as YNNKEL (reference sequence). The V end was cut by 6 bases, the J end by 4 bases, with 12 bases between. The CDR3 covers 13 residues. The CDR3: CASSSVRGTEAFF. CDR3 sequence (DNA): TGTGCCAGCAGTTCTGTCAGGGGCACTGAAGCTTTCTTT.